A single sample is the source of the 27 T cell receptor beta chains below, sequenced in a study of blood T cell repertoires in COVID-19. Produced via immunoSEQ multiplex PCR; TCRdb's table is partial and in-frame only. The sample has nearly 100,000 clones; approximately 84% are singletons. The sample taken for sequencing was peripheral blood. These receptors all stem from a woman aged 55-69 years with acute or convalescent COVID-19.

This chain connects TRBV6-6 to TRBJ2-3; 9 bases align to TRBD2. Germline values: CDR1 MNHNY, CDR2 SVGAGI (reference sequence). The CDR3 loop spans 16 amino acids. V dropped 5 bases and J dropped 0; count of bases not matched to a gene: 6. As DNA, the CDR3 is TGTGCCAGCAGTCGATTAGCGGGGGCTAGCACAGATACGCAGTATTTT. This sequence encodes CASSRLAGASTDTQYF.

This chain connects TRBV5-4 to TRBJ1-1, with TRBD1 matching 9 bases. This CDR3 is built from 14 residues. CDR1 is SGHNT, CDR2 YYREEE, per germline (reference sequence). The trim removed 2 bases at V and 4 bases at J, leaving 3 bases unmatched. DNA for the CDR3: TGTGCCAGCAGCTTACAGGGGGCGCGCACTGAAGCTTTCTTT. The encoded protein is CASSLQGARTEAFF.

J is TRBJ2-7 and V is TRBV9; weak D call: TRBD1 (7 bases). The germline gives CDR1 SGDLS, CDR2 YYNGEE. The CDR3 extends over 16 amino acids. V shed 0 bases and J shed 1 base, with 14 bases lying between them. CDR3 bases: TGTGCCAGCAGCGTAGGGCAGGGGGGTTCTTCCTACGAGCAGTACTTC. It translates to CASSVGQGGSSYEQYF.

This chain links TRBV24-1 with TRBJ1-6, with D unresolved. Germline V gene lookup returns CDR1 KGHDR and CDR2 SFDVKD. The CDR3 spans 13 residues. Trimming pared 6 bases from V and 8 bases from J, leaving 10 bases between. The CDR3 loop reads CATSPGFDSPLHF. DNA of the CDR3: TGTGCCACCAGTCCGGGGTTTGATTCACCCCTCCACTTT.

The chain carries TRBV7-4 and TRBJ1-5, with D uncertain. Germline V gene data show CDR1 as SGHVT and CDR2 as SQSDAQ. Trimming left V 5 bases short and J 4 bases short, with 12 bases between. This CDR3 comprises 14 residues. This CDR3 reads CASSPWTGNQPQHF. The CDR3 DNA reads as TGTGCCAGCAGCCCATGGACGGGGAATCAGCCCCAGCATTTT.

This chain joins TRBV29-1 and TRBJ2-2, with D unresolved. There are 12 residues in the CDR3. Germline CDR1 and CDR2: SQVTM and ANQGSEA. V dropped 4 bases and J dropped 1 base, with 4 bases sitting between them. The CDR3 region is CSVGQNTGELFF. The CDR3 nucleotides read TGCAGCGTTGGACAGAACACCGGGGAGCTGTTTTTT.

The chain uses TRBV2 and TRBJ1-1; 7 bases line up with TRBD1. There are 14 residues in the CDR3. V lost 7 bases and J lost 4; bases outside the gene matches: 9. CDR1 SNHLY and CDR2 FYNNEI come from the germline V gene. The chain's CDR3 is CASKATGRSTEAFF. CDR3 bases: TGTGCCAGCAAGGCGACAGGGAGGTCCACTGAAGCTTTCTTT.

There are a few counts of this clone. V is TRBV18 and J is TRBJ1-1; TRBD1 is a possible D gene (6 bases). The germline gives CDR1 KGHSH, CDR2 LQKENI. The CDR3 contains 17 residues. V gave up 6 bases and J gave up 2 bases, with 22 bases separating them. The CDR3 nucleotides read TGTGCCAGCTCCCCCGGTGCGGGGGCTAAGGGAAACACTGAAGCTTTCTTT. Its translation: CASSPGAGAKGNTEAFF.

V usage is TRBV6-5 and J usage is TRBJ1-1; TRBD1 aligns across 7 bases. CDR1 and CDR2 from the germline V gene are MNHEY and SVGAGI. J gave up 6 bases and V 6 bases, and 13 bases lay outside the gene matches. The CDR3 length is 15 residues. CDR3 amino acids: CASRRARQGDAEAFF. DNA for the CDR3: TGTGCCAGCAGAAGAGCTAGACAGGGAGATGCTGAAGCTTTCTTT.

This sequence joins TRBV5-4 and TRBJ2-7, with a weak D call TRBD2 (5 bases). V was clipped by 0 bases and J by 6 bases, with 16 bases between them. Germline CDR1 SGHNT, CDR2 YYREEE (reference sequence). The CDR3 totals 15 residues. CDR3 bases: TGTGCCAGCAGCTTGGGAGGGATCGGTCCTGGCGAGCAGTACTTC. This translates into CASSLGGIGPGEQYF.

The genes are TRBV7-2 and TRBJ2-7, with TRBD2 identical over 8 bases. Germline CDR1 reads SGHTA; CDR2 reads FQGNSA. With V trimmed by 2 bases and J by 2 bases, 8 bases remained unmatched. The CDR3 consists of 16 residues. The CDR3 bases are TGTGCCAGCAGCTTATGGTTAGCGGGGCTTGCCTACGAGCAGTACTTC. It codes for CASSLWLAGLAYEQYF.

The chain joins TRBV27 to TRBJ2-6; a weak D match, TRBD2 (6 bases). V lost 3 bases to trimming and J lost 0 bases, with 18 bases between them. The CDR3 contains 19 residues. Looked up from germline, CDR1 is MNHEY and CDR2 is SMNVEV (reference sequence). The CDR3 spells CASSLGGMGRFSGANVLTF. For the CDR3, the DNA is TGTGCCAGCAGTTTGGGGGGTATGGGCCGTTTCTCTGGGGCCAACGTCCTGACTTTC.

The V gene is TRBV5-4, the J gene TRBJ2-2; TRBD1 agrees at 11 bases. V lost 7 bases to trimming and J lost 5 bases; unmatched junction nucleotides: 4. In germline, CDR1 is SGHNT, CDR2 YYREEE (reference sequence). The CDR3 length is 14 residues. CDR3 DNA: TGTGCCAGCGGACAGGGGGCGATAACCGGGGAGCTGTTTTTT. It translates to CASGQGAITGELFF. Complete variable domain (other parts from reference TRBV5-4 and TRBJ2-2): ETGVTQSPTHLIKTRGQQVTLRCSSQSGHNTVSWYQQALGQGPQFIFQYYREEENGRGNFPPRFSGLQFPNYSSELNVNALELDDSALYLCASGQGAITGELFFGEGSRLTVL.

This clone was seen just once. The chain joins TRBV2 to TRBJ2-7, with D uncertain. Germline values: CDR1 SNHLY, CDR2 FYNNEI. Trimming removed 5 bases at V and 3 bases at J, with 5 bases between. CDR3 length: 11 amino acids. In nucleotides, the CDR3 is TGTGCCAGCAGTCTCCTCTACGAGCAGTACTTC. Translating it yields CASSLLYEQYF.

The J gene is TRBJ2-6, the V gene TRBV4-2; no firm D call. This CDR3 has 15 residues. From germline, CDR1 is LGHNA and CDR2 YNFKEQ. Trimming stripped 6 bases from V and 0 bases from J, with 9 bases between. CDR3 amino acids: CASSDIGSGANVLTF. In DNA form, the CDR3 reads TGTGCCAGCAGTGATATCGGCTCTGGGGCCAACGTCCTGACTTTC.

The rearrangement joins TRBV2 to TRBJ2-5; TRBD1 agrees at 7 bases. Unmatched junction bases numbered 6, after V lost 4 bases and J lost 4 bases. CDR1 SNHLY and CDR2 FYNNEI come from the germline V gene. This CDR3 spans 14 amino acids. CDR3 loop: CASSGQGVRETQYF. CDR3 coding DNA: TGTGCCAGCAGTGGGCAGGGGGTACGAGAGACCCAGTACTTC.

The genes are TRBV4-3 and TRBJ2-2, with D possibly TRBD1 on 5 matching bases. Germline CDR1 is LGHNA and CDR2 is YSLEER. The CDR3 contains 17 residues. V gave up 1 base and J gave up 6 bases, with 18 bases separating them. CDR3 nucleotides: TGCGCCAGCAGCCAAGTTTTGCTCGTGCAGGGTGCCGGGGAGCTGTTTTTT. Translation gives CASSQVLLVQGAGELFF.

The V and J genes are TRBV6-5 and TRBJ2-3; D is possibly TRBD1 (5 bases). The CDR3 is made up of 13 amino acids. Trimming left V 7 bases short and J 4 bases short, with 12 bases between. CDR1 and CDR2 from the germline V gene are MNHEY and SVGAGI. This chain's CDR3 is CASTRAGSDTQYF. Here the CDR3 DNA reads TGTGCCAGCACCCGGGCAGGGTCAGATACGCAGTATTTT.

Of note for this clone: A junction boundary mismatches the germline segment, possibly from a read error. The chain recombines TRBV3-1 (or the pseudogene TRBV3-2) with TRBJ1-4; possible D gene TRBD1, 6 bases. There are 11 residues in the CDR3. CDR1 and CDR2 (germline): LGHDT, YNNKEL (reference sequence). The CDR3: CASSQVGRQVF. CDR3 DNA: TGTGCCAGCAGCCAAGTTGGTAGACAGGTTTTT.

The chain has TRBV20-1 and TRBJ2-1; D may be TRBD2 (5 bases). The V gene's germline CDR1 is DFQATT and CDR2 SNEGSKA (reference sequence). The CDR3 has 13 amino acids. With 3 bases removed from V and 5 bases from J, the gap between germline ends came to 11 bases. This CDR3 is CSASPGSHNEQFF. The CDR3 DNA reads TGCAGTGCTAGTCCTGGGAGCCACAATGAGCAGTTCTTC.

V gene TRBV30 combines with J gene TRBJ2-3; 7 positions agree with TRBD2. The CDR3 runs 13 residues. CDR1 is GTSNPN, CDR2 SVGIG, per germline (reference sequence). V dropped 8 bases and J dropped 2; count of bases not matched to a gene: 7. CDR3 DNA sequence: TGTGCCCAATCTAGCGGCCTCACAGATACGCAGTATTTT. This codes for CAQSSGLTDTQYF.

The rearrangement links TRBV3-1 (or the pseudogene TRBV3-2) to TRBJ2-1; 13 bases line up with TRBD2. CDR1 and CDR2 (germline): LGHDT, YNNKEL (reference sequence). The length of the CDR3 is 15 residues. The V and J ends lost 4 bases and 4 bases, in that order; junction bases with no gene match: 1. The CDR3 here is CASSLLAGGYNEQFF. CDR3 in DNA: TGTGCCAGCAGCCTACTAGCGGGGGGGTACAATGAGCAGTTCTTC.

This chain joins TRBV20-1 and TRBJ2-5, with 9 nucleotides matching TRBD2. Looked up from germline, CDR1 is DFQATT and CDR2 is SNEGSKA (reference sequence). The CDR3 covers 16 residues. Trimming at V came to 3 bases and at J to 2 bases, leaving 10 bases not matched to a gene. CDR3 protein: CSASPRLAGRQETQYF. CDR3 in DNA: TGCAGTGCTAGTCCCCGGCTAGCGGGGAGACAAGAGACCCAGTACTTC.

J is TRBJ1-1 and V is TRBV2; D may be TRBD1 (5 bases). The V end lost 4 bases, the J end lost 6 bases, and 12 bases lay between the germline ends. The CDR3 runs to 13 residues. Germline lookup yields CDR1 SNHLY and CDR2 FYNNEI. CDR3 coding DNA: TGTGCCAGCAGTGGGGAGGGACGGGCTGAAGCTTTCTTT. Residues: CASSGEGRAEAFF. The whole variable domain, remainder taken from reference TRBV2 and TRBJ1-1, is EPEVTQTPSHQVTQMGQEVILRCVPISNHLYFYWYRQILGQKVEFLVSFYNNEISEKSEIFDDQFSVERPDGSNFTLKIRSTKLEDSAMYFCASSGEGRAEAFFGQGTRLTVV.

CDR3 protein: CASSLAGLAGGTEQFF. In DNA form, the CDR3 reads TGTGCCAGCAGCTTAGCTGGACTAGCGGGGGGGACTGAGCAGTTCTTC. V and J are TRBV7-2 and TRBJ2-1; 15 positions agree with TRBD2. Per germline, CDR1 SGHTA and CDR2 FQGNSA. The junction had 3 bases not matched to a gene; V was cut back by 0 bases and J by 9 bases. The CDR3 spans 16 residues.

The chain combines TRBV30 with TRBJ2-2; 8 bases line up with TRBD1. The CDR3 runs to 14 residues. J gave up 6 bases and V 3 bases, and 6 bases lay outside the gene matches. The germline V gene has CDR1 GTSNPN and CDR2 SVGIG (reference sequence). This CDR3 is CAWRDRVGAGELFF. As DNA, the CDR3 is TGTGCCTGGAGGGACAGGGTCGGGGCCGGGGAGCTGTTTTTT.

This clone was counted between two and nine times. V and J are TRBV4-2 and TRBJ1-3; D ambiguous. Germline CDR1 reads LGHNA; CDR2 reads YNFKEQ. The CDR3 length is 17 residues. Trimming took 1 base from V and 0 from J, leaving 13 bases between them. The CDR3 coding sequence is TGTGCCAGCAGCCAAGTTGCGACAAGCACCTCTGGAAACACCATATATTTT. Translated: CASSQVATSTSGNTIYF.